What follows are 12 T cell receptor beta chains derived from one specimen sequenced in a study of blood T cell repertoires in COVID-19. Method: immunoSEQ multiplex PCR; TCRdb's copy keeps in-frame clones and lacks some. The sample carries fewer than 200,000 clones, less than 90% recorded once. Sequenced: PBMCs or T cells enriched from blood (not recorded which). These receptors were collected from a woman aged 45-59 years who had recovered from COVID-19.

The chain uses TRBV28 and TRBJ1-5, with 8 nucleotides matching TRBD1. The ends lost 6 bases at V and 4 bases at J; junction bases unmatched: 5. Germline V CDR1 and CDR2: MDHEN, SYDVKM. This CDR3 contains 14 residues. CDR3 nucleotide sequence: TGTGCCAGCAGCTCCGACAGGGGTAATCAGCCCCAGCATTTT. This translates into CASSSDRGNQPQHF.

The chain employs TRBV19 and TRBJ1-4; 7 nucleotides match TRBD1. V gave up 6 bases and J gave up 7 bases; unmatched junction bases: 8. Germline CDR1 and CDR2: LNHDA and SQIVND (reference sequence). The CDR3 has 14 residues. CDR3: CASRPTGYGEKLFF. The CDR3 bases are TGTGCCAGTAGACCGACAGGGTATGGTGAAAAACTGTTTTTT.

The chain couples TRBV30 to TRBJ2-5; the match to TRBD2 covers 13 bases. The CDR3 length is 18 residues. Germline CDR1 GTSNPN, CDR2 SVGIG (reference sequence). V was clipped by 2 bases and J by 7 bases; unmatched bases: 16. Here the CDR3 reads CAWSSRGTSGMFGGTQYF. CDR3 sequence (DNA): TGTGCCTGGAGTTCCCGCGGGACTAGCGGGATGTTTGGTGGGACCCAGTACTTC.

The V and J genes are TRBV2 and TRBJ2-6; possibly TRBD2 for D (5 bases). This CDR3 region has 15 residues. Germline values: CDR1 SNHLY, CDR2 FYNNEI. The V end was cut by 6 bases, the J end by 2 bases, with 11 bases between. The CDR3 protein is CASRRAIPGANVLTF. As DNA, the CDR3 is TGTGCCAGCAGGCGGGCCATACCTGGGGCCAACGTCCTGACTTTC.

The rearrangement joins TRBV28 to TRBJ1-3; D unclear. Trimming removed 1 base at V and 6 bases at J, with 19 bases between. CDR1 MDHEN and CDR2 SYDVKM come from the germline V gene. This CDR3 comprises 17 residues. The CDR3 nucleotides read TGTGCCAGCAGTTTATCGGTGCTTGGAGGGTTTGAAAACACCATATATTTT. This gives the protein CASSLSVLGGFENTIYF.

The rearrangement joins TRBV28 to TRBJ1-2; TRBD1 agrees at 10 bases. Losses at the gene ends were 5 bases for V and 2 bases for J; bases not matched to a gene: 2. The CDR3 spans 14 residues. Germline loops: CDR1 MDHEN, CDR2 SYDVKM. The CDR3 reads CASSEGQGNYGYTF. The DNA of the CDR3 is TGTGCCAGCAGTGAGGGACAGGGGAACTATGGCTACACCTTC.

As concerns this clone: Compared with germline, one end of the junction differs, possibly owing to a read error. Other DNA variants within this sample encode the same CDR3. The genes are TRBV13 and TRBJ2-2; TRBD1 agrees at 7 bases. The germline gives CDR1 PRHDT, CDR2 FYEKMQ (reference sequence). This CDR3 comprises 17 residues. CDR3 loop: CASSLFVDRENTGELFF. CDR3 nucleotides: TGCGCCAGCAGCTTATTTGTCGACAGGGAGAACACCGGGGAGCTGTTTTTT.

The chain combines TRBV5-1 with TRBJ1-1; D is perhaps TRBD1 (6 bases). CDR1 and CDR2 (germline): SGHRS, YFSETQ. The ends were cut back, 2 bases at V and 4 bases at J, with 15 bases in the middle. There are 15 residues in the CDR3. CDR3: CASSFNPGAGTEAFF. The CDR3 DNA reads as TGCGCCAGCAGCTTTAACCCAGGGGCTGGCACTGAAGCTTTCTTT. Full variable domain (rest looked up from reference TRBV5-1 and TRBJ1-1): KAGVTQTPRYLIKTRGQQVTLSCSPISGHRSVSWYQQTPGQGLQFLFEYFSETQRNKGNFPGRFSGRQFSNSRSEMNVSTLELGDSALYLCASSFNPGAGTEAFFGQGTRLTVV.

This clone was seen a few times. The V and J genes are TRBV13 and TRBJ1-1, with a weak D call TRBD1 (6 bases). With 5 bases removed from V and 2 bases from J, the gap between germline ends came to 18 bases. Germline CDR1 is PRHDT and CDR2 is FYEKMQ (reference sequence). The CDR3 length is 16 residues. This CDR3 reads CASSGNRASGNTEAFF. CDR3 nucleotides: TGTGCCAGCAGCGGGAACAGGGCTTCGGGAAACACTGAAGCTTTCTTT.

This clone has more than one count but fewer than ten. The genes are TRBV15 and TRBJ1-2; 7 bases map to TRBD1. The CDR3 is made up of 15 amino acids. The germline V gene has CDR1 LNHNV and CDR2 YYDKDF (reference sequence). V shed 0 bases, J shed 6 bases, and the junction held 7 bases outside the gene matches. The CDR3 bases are TGTGCCACCAGCAGAGATTTTGACAGGGACGATGGCTACACCTTC. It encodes CATSRDFDRDDGYTF.

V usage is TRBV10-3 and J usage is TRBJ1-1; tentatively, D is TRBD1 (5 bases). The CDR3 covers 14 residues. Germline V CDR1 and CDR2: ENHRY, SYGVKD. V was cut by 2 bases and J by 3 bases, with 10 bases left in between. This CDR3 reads CAISEPRVDTEAFF. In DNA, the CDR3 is TGTGCCATCAGTGAGCCCAGGGTGGACACTGAAGCTTTCTTT.

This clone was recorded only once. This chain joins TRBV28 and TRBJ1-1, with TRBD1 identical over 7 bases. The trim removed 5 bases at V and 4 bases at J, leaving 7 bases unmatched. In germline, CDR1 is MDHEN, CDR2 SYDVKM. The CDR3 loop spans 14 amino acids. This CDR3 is CASSADRELTEAFF. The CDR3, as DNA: TGTGCCAGCAGTGCCGACAGGGAACTCACTGAAGCTTTCTTT. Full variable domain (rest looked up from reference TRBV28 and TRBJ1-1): DVKVTQSSRYLVKRTGEKVFLECVQDMDHENMFWYRQDPGLGLRLIYFSYDVKMKEKGDIPEGYSVSREKKERFSLILESASTNQTSMYLCASSADRELTEAFFGQGTRLTVV.